The 7 T cell receptor beta chains below all came from one sample that was sequenced in a study of CD8 T cells in Susac syndrome. With random hexamers, reverse transcription was performed on roughly 0.5 to 1 ug of RNA. From the immunoSEQ multiplex PCR reads, TCRdb called clonotypes with MiXCR, one entry per CDR3 protein. The sample contains over 150,000 distinct CDR3 sequences, roughly 94% of which appear only once. The sample taken for sequencing was CD4+ T cells from PBMCs. The origin of the receptors is a human donor with Susac syndrome.

The chain is built from TRBV14 and TRBJ2-7, with D perhaps TRBD1 (5 bases). The CDR3 has 13 amino acids. Germline V gives CDR1 SGHDN, CDR2 FVKESK. V dropped 3 bases and J dropped 2 bases, with 8 bases sitting between them. The CDR3 protein is CASSQGQTYEQYF. The CDR3 coding sequence is TGTGCCAGCAGCCAGGGGCAAACCTACGAGCAGTACTTC.

This clonotype appeared a single time. V gene TRBV12-5 combines with J gene TRBJ1-5; D may be TRBD1 (5 bases). In germline, CDR1 is LGHNT, CDR2 FRNRAP. The CDR3 is 16 residues long. The V and J ends lost 1 base and 4 bases respectively, with 14 bases between them. Here the CDR3 reads CASGLEGAAGNQPQHF. CDR3 sequence (DNA): TGTGCTAGTGGTTTGGAGGGCGCGGCAGGGAATCAGCCCCAGCATTTT.

This chain links TRBV12-3 or TRBV12-4 with TRBJ2-1; 7 nucleotides align to TRBD2. Trimming at V came to 1 base and at J to 6 bases, leaving 6 bases not matched to a gene. The CDR3 consists of 15 residues. The CDR3 sequence: CASSLGGRGGNEQFF. In DNA form, the CDR3 reads TGTGCCAGCAGTTTAGGGGGGAGGGGCGGCAATGAGCAGTTCTTC.

The rearrangement joins TRBV4-2 to TRBJ2-1; D is unresolved. V was shortened by 0 bases and J by 9 bases, with 3 bases between the two germline ends. This CDR3 is 11 amino acids long. CDR1 and CDR2 from the germline V gene are LGHNA and YNFKEQ. The CDR3 loop reads CASSQESEQFF. CDR3 sequence (DNA): TGTGCCAGCAGCCAAGAGAGTGAGCAGTTCTTC.

The chain couples TRBV29-1 to TRBJ2-5, with 7 bases fitting TRBD2. CDR1 and CDR2 from the germline V gene are SQVTM and ANQGSEA. V was pared by 6 bases and J by 5 bases, with 9 bases of the junction left unmatched. The CDR3 covers 13 residues. CDR3 protein: CSVRLALAETQYF. CDR3 bases: TGCAGCGTCCGACTAGCCCTCGCCGAGACCCAGTACTTC.

The rearrangement joins TRBV20-1 to TRBJ2-1, with 7 bases lining up with TRBD2. CDR3 length: 13 residues. V lost 0 bases to trimming and J lost 7 bases; unmatched junction nucleotides: 3. CDR1 DFQATT and CDR2 SNEGSKA come from the germline V gene (reference sequence). The CDR3 DNA follows: TGCAGTGCTAGAGATCCCGGGGGGAATGAGCAGTTCTTC. The encoded protein is CSARDPGGNEQFF.

The J gene is TRBJ2-7, the V gene TRBV5-6; 13 bases agree with TRBD2. This CDR3 is built from 16 residues. Trimming removed 4 bases from V and 2 bases from J; junction bases left unmatched: 6. Germline lookup yields CDR1 SGHDT and CDR2 YYEEEE. The CDR3 loop is CASSRRLAGGAYEQYF. CDR3 DNA sequence: TGTGCCAGCAGCCGTAGACTAGCGGGAGGCGCCTACGAGCAGTACTTC. The full variable domain, its missing parts supplied by reference TRBV5-6 and TRBJ2-7, is DAGVTQSPTHLIKTRGQQVTLRCSPKSGHDTVSWYQQALGQGPQFIFQYYEEEERQRGNFPDRFSGHQFPNYSSELNVNALLLGDSALYLCASSRRLAGGAYEQYFGPGTRLTVT.